These 30 T cell receptor beta chains were all obtained from the same sample, sequenced in a study of CD8 T cells in Susac syndrome (dated 2019 in TCRdb). The method behind the library was the immunoSEQ multiplex PCR assay. RNA was extracted using the RNeasy kit, and about 0.45 to 1 ug of the RNA was reverse transcribed with random hexamers. TCRdb's own reprocessing of the public reads used fastp at Q25 and MiXCR and kept productive beta chains. One record per CDR3 amino acid sequence lists the most common genes and DNA. Present in this sample are 100,000 to 110,000 distinct CDR3 sequences, about 96% of which were seen just once. Roughly 0.29% of the sample is in the top ten clones. Sequenced input: CD8+ T cells from PBMCs. The receptors were gathered from a human donor with Susac syndrome.

The rearrangement uses TRBV27 and TRBJ2-1; no clear D. The CDR3 contains 14 residues. Trimming shortened V by 5 bases and J by 4 bases, and 12 bases separated the two germline ends. Germline V gene sequence: CDR1 MNHEY, CDR2 SMNVEV (reference sequence). The CDR3 spells CASSTVGTYNEQFF. The CDR3 DNA sequence: TGTGCCAGCAGTACCGTTGGCACATACAATGAGCAGTTCTTC.

This rearrangement joins TRBV2 to TRBJ2-7; possibly TRBD2 for D (5 bases). CDR1 is SNHLY, CDR2 FYNNEI, per germline. V lost 8 bases and J lost 0, with 14 bases in between. The CDR3 covers 14 residues. The CDR3, as DNA: TGTGCCAGCCGGGGAAGCAGCATCTCCTACGAGCAGTACTTC. It specifies CASRGSSISYEQYF.

This chain connects TRBV20-1 to TRBJ2-1; 15 bases align to TRBD2. The V and J ends lost 5 bases and 10 bases, in that order; junction bases with no gene match: 9. The germline V gene has CDR1 DFQATT and CDR2 SNEGSKA (reference sequence). The CDR3 length is 15 residues. The CDR3: CSAPGLAGGPWEQFF. CDR3 in DNA: TGCAGTGCTCCCGGACTAGCGGGAGGGCCATGGGAGCAGTTCTTC.

The V call is TRBV29-1, the J call TRBJ2-5; D is ambiguous. Germline assignment: CDR1 SQVTM and CDR2 ANQGSEA. The CDR3 runs 12 residues. V lost 4 bases and J lost 2, with 8 bases in between. The CDR3 spells CSVVPGQETQYF. The CDR3 DNA follows: TGCAGCGTTGTGCCTGGGCAAGAGACCCAGTACTTC.

V gene TRBV20-1 combines with J gene TRBJ1-6, with D perhaps matching TRBD1 (6 bases). This CDR3 spans 13 amino acids. V gave up 0 bases and J gave up 14 bases, with 14 bases separating them. Germline lookup yields CDR1 DFQATT and CDR2 SNEGSKA (reference sequence). CDR3 nucleotide sequence: TGCAGTGCTAGAGACCGGGGACAATGGGCCCTCCACTTT. Amino acids: CSARDRGQWALHF.

V gene TRBV6-4 combines with J gene TRBJ2-7; D is unclear. The germline V gene has CDR1 MRHNA and CDR2 SNTAGT. This CDR3 region has 13 residues. The V gene lost 4 bases and the J gene lost 0 bases, with 7 bases spanning the gap. CDR3 residues: CASSAPSSYEQYF. The CDR3 region has the DNA TGTGCCAGCAGTGCCCCCAGCTCCTACGAGCAGTACTTC.

The chain is built from TRBV27 and TRBJ2-5; D possibly corresponds to TRBD2 (5 bases). Germline V CDR1 and CDR2: MNHEY, SMNVEV (reference sequence). Trimming stripped 5 bases from V and 5 bases from J, with 18 bases between. This CDR3 has 15 amino acids. For the CDR3, the DNA is TGTGCCAGCAGTCCAGACACTCTCCGGAGGGAGACCCAGTACTTC. Amino acid sequence: CASSPDTLRRETQYF.

The genes are TRBV7-2 and TRBJ2-3; tentative D call: TRBD2 (6 bases). V was cut by 1 base and J by 2 bases, with 16 bases left in between. The CDR3 has 17 amino acids. Germline loops: CDR1 SGHTA, CDR2 FQGNSA. DNA of the CDR3: TGTGCCAGCAGCTTAGAGAGTCTGGCGGGGAACACAGATACGCAGTATTTT. Its protein is CASSLESLAGNTDTQYF.

This chain links TRBV12-3 or TRBV12-4 with TRBJ2-3, with D uncertain. This CDR3 spans 11 amino acids. The V end was cut by 3 bases, the J end by 4 bases, with 2 bases between. CDR3: CASSFADTQYF. In DNA, the CDR3 is TGTGCCAGCAGTTTTGCAGATACGCAGTATTTT.

This clonotype appeared a single time. In DNA, the CDR3 is TGCGCCAGCAGTAACACGGAGGAGACCCAGTACTTC. Translated, it gives CASSNTEETQYF. The V call is TRBV5-1, the J call TRBJ2-5; D is uncertain. V was cut by 5 bases and J by 5 bases, with 10 bases left in between. The CDR3 sequence is 12 residues long. The germline gives CDR1 SGHRS, CDR2 YFSETQ.

This chain joins TRBV28 and TRBJ2-3; TRBD2 matches at 8 bases. Losses at the gene ends were 4 bases for V and 0 bases for J; bases not matched to a gene: 3. The germline V gene encodes CDR1 MDHEN and CDR2 SYDVKM. The CDR3 has 15 residues. CDR3 sequence (DNA): TGTGCCAGCAGTTCAAAGCGGGAGAGCACAGATACGCAGTATTTT. Its translation: CASSSKRESTDTQYF.

This clonotype was observed once. The CDR3 loop reads CATSRGRWGGGTEAFF. The CDR3 DNA follows: TGTGCCACCAGCAGAGGTCGGTGGGGTGGAGGAACTGAAGCTTTCTTT. The chain carries TRBV15 and TRBJ1-1; no firm D call. V was clipped by 1 base and J by 5 bases, with 17 bases between them. The CDR3 contains 16 residues. Per the germline V gene, CDR1 is LNHNV and CDR2 is YYDKDF (reference sequence).

The J gene is TRBJ2-1, the V gene TRBV5-1, with unresolved D. In germline, CDR1 is SGHRS, CDR2 YFSETQ. This CDR3 comprises 15 residues. Trimming removed 0 bases at V and 5 bases at J, with 12 bases between. CDR3 sequence: CASSLAGQSNNEQFF. CDR3 nucleotides: TGCGCCAGCAGCTTGGCCGGGCAATCGAACAATGAGCAGTTCTTC. Full variable domain (rest looked up from reference TRBV5-1 and TRBJ2-1): KAGVTQTPRYLIKTRGQQVTLSCSPISGHRSVSWYQQTPGQGLQFLFEYFSETQRNKGNFPGRFSGRQFSNSRSEMNVSTLELGDSALYLCASSLAGQSNNEQFFGPGTRLTVL.

The rearrangement joins TRBV28 to TRBJ2-6, with D perhaps matching TRBD1 (5 bases). The CDR3 loop spans 15 amino acids. Trimming removed 7 bases from V and 2 bases from J, with 12 bases in between. Germline values: CDR1 MDHEN, CDR2 SYDVKM. The CDR3 sequence is CASTPDTTGANVLTF. CDR3 DNA sequence: TGTGCCAGCACCCCGGACACCACTGGGGCCAACGTCCTGACTTTC.

This chain links TRBV6-5 with TRBJ1-1; D is perhaps TRBD1 (6 bases). The CDR3 runs to 13 residues. The V gene's germline CDR1 is MNHEY and CDR2 SVGAGI. The V end was cut by 7 bases, the J end by 1 base, with 10 bases between. The CDR3 protein is CASTWTANTEAFF. CDR3 bases: TGTGCCAGCACCTGGACAGCGAACACTGAAGCTTTCTTT.

This chain links TRBV4-1 with TRBJ2-1, with unresolved D. CDR1 MGHRA and CDR2 YSYEKL come from the germline V gene. V was shortened by 6 bases and J by 1 base, with 13 bases between the two germline ends. The CDR3 is made up of 15 amino acids. CDR3 coding DNA: TGCGCCAGCAGTCCCGGGCGGTTTTCCTACAATGAGCAGTTCTTC. Protein: CASSPGRFSYNEQFF.

The rearrangement links TRBV29-1 to TRBJ2-1; 8 bases align to TRBD1. J lost 6 bases, V lost 3 bases, and 4 bases had no gene match. This CDR3 contains 13 residues. Germline assignment: CDR1 SQVTM and CDR2 ANQGSEA. This chain's CDR3 is CSVETGDGNEQFF. CDR3 bases: TGCAGCGTTGAGACAGGGGACGGCAATGAGCAGTTCTTC.

This sequence joins TRBV20-1 and TRBJ2-5, with 15 bases identical to TRBD2. CDR1 DFQATT and CDR2 SNEGSKA come from the germline V gene (reference sequence). The V gene end was trimmed by 4 bases and the J gene end by 7 bases; junction bases not matched to a gene: 7. The CDR3 contains 15 residues. The CDR3 here is CSATLGLAGGVTQYF. As DNA, the CDR3 is TGCAGTGCTACCCTGGGACTAGCGGGAGGCGTGACCCAGTACTTC.

This chain connects TRBV28 to TRBJ2-7; 7 nucleotides line up with TRBD2. Germline V gene sequence: CDR1 MDHEN, CDR2 SYDVKM. Trimming took 10 bases from V and 4 from J; bases not matched to a gene: 13. The CDR3 spans 14 residues. The CDR3 is CATLLSGNFYEQYF. In DNA, the CDR3 is TGTGCCACCCTCTTGAGCGGGAATTTTTACGAGCAGTACTTC.

The gene calls are TRBV15 and TRBJ2-7, with D maybe TRBD2 (7 bases). This CDR3 has 14 amino acids. Trimming took off 5 bases at V and 4 bases at J, with 15 bases between the two ends. Germline CDR1 reads LNHNV; CDR2 reads YYDKDF (reference sequence). CDR3 nucleotide sequence: TGTGCCACCAGCCCTAGTGGGGGGGCTTACGAGCAGTACTTC. Protein sequence: CATSPSGGAYEQYF.

The genes are TRBV12-3 or TRBV12-4 and TRBJ2-5, with D possibly being TRBD2 (6 bases). This CDR3 is built from 15 residues. Trimming stripped 7 bases from V and 2 bases from J, with 17 bases between. CDR3 bases: TGTGCCAGCACCCCTCGGGACTCACCGCAAGAGACCCAGTACTTC. Its translation is CASTPRDSPQETQYF.

V gene TRBV20-1 combines with J gene TRBJ2-7; 7 bases match TRBD2. V lost 3 bases, J lost 2 bases, and 1 base stayed unmatched. The CDR3 is 12 residues long. Per the germline V gene, CDR1 is DFQATT and CDR2 is SNEGSKA (reference sequence). CDR3 residues: CSARGGPYEQYF. The CDR3 DNA reads as TGCAGTGCTAGGGGAGGGCCCTACGAGCAGTACTTC.

The V and J genes are TRBV7-9 and TRBJ1-2, with D possibly being TRBD1 (5 bases). Germline V CDR1 and CDR2: SEHNR, FQNEAQ (reference sequence). This CDR3 has 11 residues. Trimming took off 5 bases at V and 10 bases at J, with 11 bases between the two ends. Here the CDR3 DNA reads TGTGCCAGCAGCCCAGGGCGTGACTACACCTTC. This sequence encodes CASSPGRDYTF.

This chain links TRBV7-6 with TRBJ2-7, with D hard to call. Germline V gene data show CDR1 as SGHVS and CDR2 as FNYEAQ. The CDR3 covers 15 residues. Between the trimmed V and J ends, which lost 2 bases and 3 bases, there was a span of 14 bases. CDR3 nucleotide sequence: TGTGCCAGCAGCTTAATCTCTGGGCAGAGCTACGAGCAGTACTTC. Translated: CASSLISGQSYEQYF.

The genes are TRBV7-9 and TRBJ2-7; possibly TRBD2 for D (6 bases). CDR1 and CDR2 from the germline V gene are SEHNR and FQNEAQ (reference sequence). The CDR3 is 13 residues long. Trimming shortened V by 6 bases and J by 1 base, and 10 bases separated the two germline ends. The CDR3, as DNA: TGTGCCAGCAGGCGGGACGGATCCTACGAGCAGTACTTC. Translation gives CASRRDGSYEQYF.

The rearrangement uses TRBV29-1 and TRBJ2-7; the D call may be TRBD1 or TRBD2 (6 bases each). The ends were cut back, 6 bases at V and 2 bases at J, with 20 bases in the middle. CDR1 and CDR2 (germline): SQVTM, ANQGSEA. The CDR3 has 15 amino acids. CDR3 amino acids: CSVEQSGAGTYEQYF. The CDR3 DNA is TGCAGCGTGGAACAATCGGGGGCTGGGACCTACGAGCAGTACTTC.

V gene TRBV20-1 combines with J gene TRBJ2-5; the match to TRBD1 covers 7 bases. The length of the CDR3 is 12 residues. The trim removed 3 bases at V and 5 bases at J, leaving 3 bases unmatched. Germline V gene sequence: CDR1 DFQATT, CDR2 SNEGSKA (reference sequence). The CDR3 reads CSARPQGETQYF. DNA of the CDR3: TGCAGTGCTAGGCCACAGGGGGAGACCCAGTACTTC.

The gene calls are TRBV6-5 and TRBJ2-7; TRBD2 agrees at 10 bases. The CDR3 is 15 amino acids. Losses at the gene ends were 2 bases for V and 7 bases for J; bases not matched to a gene: 8. Germline V gene lookup returns CDR1 MNHEY and CDR2 SVGAGI. The CDR3 region has the DNA TGTGCCAGCAGTTACCATTCTAGCGGGAGTGGAGAGCAGTACTTC. Protein: CASSYHSSGSGEQYF.

The V and J genes are TRBV25-1 and TRBJ2-7; 9 bases match TRBD2. With V trimmed by 3 bases and J by 7 bases, 4 bases remained unmatched. Germline CDR1 MGHDK, CDR2 SYGVNS. This CDR3 has 13 amino acids. The CDR3 is CASSDLAGVEQYF. The CDR3 nucleotides are TGTGCCAGCAGTGACTTAGCGGGGGTTGAGCAGTACTTC.

The chain joins TRBV5-5 to TRBJ2-7, with D possibly matching TRBD1 (6 bases). CDR3 length equals 13 residues. V lost 0 bases and J lost 6, with 10 bases in between. CDR1 and CDR2 (germline): SGHKS, YYEKEE (reference sequence). The CDR3: CASSLEGRGEQYF. CDR3 in DNA: TGTGCCAGCAGCTTGGAAGGCAGGGGCGAGCAGTACTTC.